This is a list of T cell receptor beta chains from one sample in a study of early T cells in non-severe SARS-CoV-2 infection. Each CDR3 protein is one row after TCRdb ran MiXCR on the 5' RACE reads. Here the sample spans 65,000 to 95,000 distinct CDR3 sequences, more than 7.5% being singletons. What was sequenced was whole blood. The receptors come from an adult who was a healthcare worker with PCR-confirmed SARS-CoV-2 infection or an uninfected control (not recorded which). Both conserved end residues are part of each CDR3. Each record gives: V gene, CDR3 length, J gene, D gene, CDR3 protein. D genes are given only for firm matches.

V gene: TRBV7-2
CDR3 length: 13
J gene: TRBJ2-3
D gene: -
CDR3 protein: CASTGLVSSTQYF

V gene: TRBV7-9
CDR3 length: 17
J gene: TRBJ2-1
D gene: -
CDR3 protein: CASSPLRRRSSYNEQFF

V gene: TRBV4-1
CDR3 length: 16
J gene: TRBJ2-2
D gene: -
CDR3 protein: CASSPKGTGSTGELFF

V gene: TRBV30
CDR3 length: 15
J gene: TRBJ2-7
D gene: -
CDR3 protein: CAWEGGTRGYYEQYF

V gene: TRBV6-2/TRBV6-3
CDR3 length: 16
J gene: TRBJ1-1
D gene: TRBD1
CDR3 protein: CASSLGQALTNTEAFF

V gene: TRBV30
CDR3 length: 14
J gene: TRBJ2-2
D gene: -
CDR3 protein: CAWTRYRDAGELFF

V gene: TRBV19
CDR3 length: 17
J gene: TRBJ2-3
D gene: TRBD2
CDR3 protein: CASSIRPGTSSTDTQYF

V gene: TRBV25-1
CDR3 length: 15
J gene: TRBJ2-3
D gene: -
CDR3 protein: CASTDTSPRTDTQYF

V gene: TRBV7-9
CDR3 length: 13
J gene: TRBJ1-1
D gene: -
CDR3 protein: CASSLTLNTEAFF

V gene: TRBV20-1
CDR3 length: 15
J gene: TRBJ2-1
D gene: TRBD2
CDR3 protein: CSARRDSTLGGEQFF

V gene: TRBV19
CDR3 length: 13
J gene: TRBJ2-1
D gene: -
CDR3 protein: CASSTTPRNEQFF

V gene: TRBV16
CDR3 length: 14
J gene: TRBJ2-1
D gene: -
CDR3 protein: CASSQTQGYNEQFF

V gene: TRBV7-9
CDR3 length: 14
J gene: TRBJ1-1
D gene: -
CDR3 protein: CASSSTTKNTEAFF

V gene: TRBV27
CDR3 length: 14
J gene: TRBJ2-1
D gene: TRBD1
CDR3 protein: CASSTGGGIAGQFF

V gene: TRBV20-1
CDR3 length: 15
J gene: TRBJ2-7
D gene: TRBD1
CDR3 protein: CSAINDRVSAYEQYF

V gene: TRBV27
CDR3 length: 13
J gene: TRBJ1-4
D gene: -
CDR3 protein: CASKRSANEKLFF

V gene: TRBV29-1
CDR3 length: 14
J gene: TRBJ2-2
D gene: TRBD2
CDR3 protein: CSVQGLVVTGELFF

V gene: TRBV7-3
CDR3 length: 16
J gene: TRBJ1-1
D gene: -
CDR3 protein: CASRPTGREKNTEAFF

V gene: TRBV20-1
CDR3 length: 15
J gene: TRBJ2-3
D gene: -
CDR3 protein: CSAARGDGGTDTQYF

V gene: TRBV6-6
CDR3 length: 13
J gene: TRBJ2-7
D gene: -
CDR3 protein: CASSRDYAYEQYF

V gene: TRBV9
CDR3 length: 13
J gene: TRBJ1-1
D gene: -
CDR3 protein: CASSVPGITEAFF

V gene: TRBV12-3/TRBV12-4
CDR3 length: 14
J gene: TRBJ1-5
D gene: TRBD1
CDR3 protein: CASSSTGSNQPQHF

V gene: TRBV5-1
CDR3 length: 13
J gene: TRBJ2-1
D gene: -
CDR3 protein: CASRDPPTNEQFF

V gene: TRBV28
CDR3 length: 16
J gene: TRBJ2-7
D gene: TRBD2
CDR3 protein: CASTTPRLAGPYEQYF

V gene: TRBV6-1
CDR3 length: 15
J gene: TRBJ1-5
D gene: -
CDR3 protein: CASSEADGRNQPQHF

V gene: TRBV14
CDR3 length: 19
J gene: TRBJ2-7
D gene: TRBD1
CDR3 protein: CASSHRPKAPTGVDYEQYF

V gene: TRBV4-1
CDR3 length: 15
J gene: TRBJ1-1
D gene: -
CDR3 protein: CASSQVRVMNTEAFF

V gene: TRBV11-2
CDR3 length: 12
J gene: TRBJ2-7
D gene: -
CDR3 protein: CASSLDQGPHYF

V gene: TRBV28
CDR3 length: 15
J gene: TRBJ2-7
D gene: -
CDR3 protein: CATDPTGRGSYEQYF

V gene: TRBV3-1
CDR3 length: 12
J gene: TRBJ1-1
D gene: -
CDR3 protein: CASSQGPAEAFF

V gene: TRBV28
CDR3 length: 19
J gene: TRBJ2-3
D gene: TRBD2
CDR3 protein: CASSQGLAGALIYGDTQYF

V gene: TRBV30
CDR3 length: 16
J gene: TRBJ2-1
D gene: TRBD2
CDR3 protein: CAWSVHLAEPGDEQFF

V gene: TRBV29-1
CDR3 length: 17
J gene: TRBJ2-7
D gene: TRBD2
CDR3 protein: CSVLTGEITSGRDEQYF

V gene: TRBV3-1
CDR3 length: 15
J gene: TRBJ2-7
D gene: -
CDR3 protein: CASSPQDVSGYEQYF

V gene: TRBV28
CDR3 length: 14
J gene: TRBJ1-4
D gene: -
CDR3 protein: CASSHRADSEKLFF

V gene: TRBV4-2
CDR3 length: 18
J gene: TRBJ2-2
D gene: TRBD2
CDR3 protein: CASSQESLAGGYTGELFF